The clone carrying this T cell receptor (beta chain) was seen a handful of times. This sample is part of a study of T-cell reconstitution after alpha-beta-depleted transplantation in children. The CDR3 is 17 residues long. V gave up 1 base and J gave up 0 bases, with 13 bases separating them. Germline CDR1 and CDR2: SGHAT and FQNNGV. A library of TCRbeta sequences, prepared with unique molecular identifiers, was generated. Each CDR3 protein gets one entry after TCRdb re-called the PCR reads with MiXCR. The data show about 640,000 distinct CDR3 sequences, with around 16% seen just once and about 1.1% held by the top ten.

The input for sequencing was PBMCs from the stem cell graft donor, taken from the stem cell graft. J is TRBJ2-1 and V is TRBV11-2, with D tentatively TRBD1 (6 bases). This sequence originates from a human donor who donated a stem cell graft to a child with acute myeloid leukemia. The CDR3 DNA reads as TGTGCCAGCAGCTTAGGGAAGGGGACAAGCTCCTACAATGAGCAGTTCTTC. This encodes CASSLGKGTSSYNEQFF.